Presented here are 11 T cell receptor beta chains from one specimen sequenced in a study of blood T cell repertoires in COVID-19. The data were produced by immunoSEQ multiplex PCR, yet TCRdb's version contains in-frame clones alone and is incomplete. Among hundreds of thousands of clones listed, approximately 88% were seen once. Sequences were obtained from peripheral blood. The source of these receptors is a woman in her twenties or thirties with COVID-19, enrolled during active disease.

J is TRBJ2-5 and V is TRBV5-4, with 10 bases that match TRBD2. The germline V gene encodes CDR1 SGHNT and CDR2 YYREEE (reference sequence). The J segment lost 3 bases and the V segment lost 4 bases, leaving 12 bases of the junction unmatched. The CDR3 is 17 amino acids. CDR3 sequence reads: CASSPRPSSGSKETQYF. The CDR3 DNA follows: TGTGCCAGCAGCCCCCGCCCCTCTAGCGGGAGCAAAGAGACCCAGTACTTC.

This rearrangement joins TRBV11-3 to TRBJ1-6; tentatively, D is TRBD1 (6 bases). Germline CDR1 reads SGHNT; CDR2 reads YENEEA. This CDR3 region has 15 residues. The germline V and J ends were trimmed by 3 bases and 10 bases, with 16 bases remaining between them. The CDR3 nucleotides read TGTGCCAGCAGCTTTGTAACAGGGAAGGAATCACCCCTCCACTTT. This gives the protein CASSFVTGKESPLHF.

The chain links TRBV24-1 to TRBJ2-7, with D uncertain. Trimming took 5 bases from V and 3 from J, leaving 10 bases between them. Germline CDR1 KGHDR, CDR2 SFDVKD. The CDR3 covers 13 residues. The CDR3 region is CATSAPNRYEQYF. The CDR3, as DNA: TGTGCCACCAGTGCACCTAATCGCTACGAGCAGTACTTC.

The rearrangement joins TRBV29-1 to TRBJ2-5, with 10 bases fitting TRBD2. The CDR3 sequence is 15 residues long. V dropped 4 bases and J dropped 4; count of bases not matched to a gene: 9. Germline V gives CDR1 SQVTM, CDR2 ANQGSEA. As DNA, the CDR3 is TGCAGCGTTGGGACCGGGACTAGCGTCACAGAGACCCAGTACTTC. Translating gives CSVGTGTSVTETQYF.

The V gene is TRBV5-5, the J gene TRBJ2-5; TRBD2 might be the D (5 bases). In germline, CDR1 is SGHKS, CDR2 YYEKEE (reference sequence). Trimming took off 4 bases at V and 2 bases at J, with 12 bases between the two ends. The CDR3 runs 14 residues. The CDR3 bases are TGTGCCAGCAGCCCGGTGGGGAGACAAGAGACCCAGTACTTC. This codes for CASSPVGRQETQYF.

V and J are TRBV11-2 and TRBJ1-2; tentative D call: TRBD1 (6 bases). Per the germline V gene, CDR1 is SGHAT and CDR2 is FQNNGV. Trimming pared 5 bases from V and 0 bases from J, leaving 19 bases between. The CDR3 is 17 amino acids. The CDR3 bases are TGTGCCAGCAGCCCTTTCCAATACAGGGAAACTAACTATGGCTACACCTTC. Residues: CASSPFQYRETNYGYTF.

This clone was seen once. The chain joins TRBV5-4 to TRBJ2-1, with 10 bases identical to TRBD2. The CDR3 is made up of 16 amino acids. V lost 5 bases, J lost 9 bases, and 14 bases stayed unmatched. CDR1 is SGHNT and CDR2 is YYREEE in the germline V gene (reference sequence). The CDR3 DNA reads TGTGCCAGCAGGGATAGGCGCCTAGCGGGAGTGGGTGAGCAGTTCTTC. Translated: CASRDRRLAGVGEQFF.

CDR3 sequence reads: CASSRGQGETQYF. For the CDR3, the DNA is TGTGCCAGCAGCCGGGGACAGGGAGAGACCCAGTACTTC. The chain couples TRBV9 to TRBJ2-5; 9 bases are a match to TRBD1. CDR1 is SGDLS and CDR2 is YYNGEE in the germline V gene. CDR3 length: 13 residues. V trimming: 4 bases; J trimming: 4 bases; junction bases outside the gene matches: 2.

The chain couples TRBV5-1 to TRBJ2-5, with D possibly matching TRBD1 (6 bases). The CDR3 is 14 residues long. V dropped 1 base and J dropped 4 bases, with 11 bases sitting between them. Germline V lookup: CDR1 SGHRS, CDR2 YFSETQ. This CDR3 reads CASSLTGNRETQYF. Written as DNA, the CDR3 is TGCGCCAGCAGCTTGACAGGGAACCGAGAGACCCAGTACTTC.

The chain combines TRBV5-6 with TRBJ2-3; 7 bases are shared with TRBD2. This CDR3 comprises 15 residues. Germline assignment: CDR1 SGHDT and CDR2 YYEEEE. With V trimmed by 3 bases and J by 1 base, 5 bases remained unmatched. The CDR3 is CASSSERGGTDTQYF. In DNA form, the CDR3 reads TGTGCCAGCAGCTCTGAGCGGGGAGGCACAGATACGCAGTATTTT.

The chain joins TRBV3-1 (or the pseudogene TRBV3-2) to TRBJ1-4, with D possibly TRBD1 on 5 matching bases. This CDR3 is 16 amino acids long. Trimming stripped 0 bases from V and 7 bases from J, with 15 bases between. The germline V gene has CDR1 LGHDT and CDR2 YNNKEL (reference sequence). This CDR3 reads CASSQDRARGGEKLFF. The CDR3 nucleotides read TGTGCCAGCAGCCAAGATCGGGCAAGGGGAGGTGAAAAACTGTTTTTT.